Included here is one T cell receptor beta chain sequence, with context. The CDR3 runs 16 residues. CDR1 is KGHSH, CDR2 LQKENI, per germline. The V segment lost 4 bases and the J segment 0 bases; nucleotides outside the gene matches: 5. As originally analysed: Researchers report that nucleated cell counts were estimated from reference gene primer amplification. The protocol was immunoSEQ multiplex PCR, while the TCRdb copy is restricted to in-frame clones and leaves out a portion. V and J calls and clone size are given by that table; D and trimming were obtained from the DNA. The sample carries roughly 160,000 clones, roughly 86% recorded once. This sample was taken from a study of blood T cell repertoires in COVID-19. Study details: The United States, Italy and Spain provided the acute and convalescent COVID-19 samples. From T cells, B-cell-depleted T cells, or PBMCs came the material, which was cDNA or gDNA.

The chain employs TRBV18 and TRBJ2-3, with 9 bases that match TRBD2. This TCR derives from a man in his forties or fifties with active or convalescent COVID-19. Sequenced: peripheral blood. CDR3 amino acids: CASSLRTSGSTDTQYF. The CDR3 coding sequence is TGTGCCAGCTCACTCCGTACTAGCGGGAGCACAGATACGCAGTATTTT.